The 7 T cell receptor beta chains below all came from one sample that was sequenced in a study of CD4 T cells in relation to SARS-CoV-2 and coronaviruses. Their antigens remain unidentified. Before the COVID-19 pandemic, during about 2010-2019, CD4+ T cells were taken from unexposed donors. After about ten days of culture, CD4+ T cells were isolated. Using immunoSEQ multiplex PCR, the repertoire was profiled, and TCRdb retains in-frame clones only, with some absent. In the table there are tens of thousands of clones, about 76% of which are singletons. Specimen: CD4+ T cells from PBMCs, cultured in vitro. The receptors were sampled from a human donor in good health.

The chain combines TRBV10-3 with TRBJ2-3; 7 nucleotides agree with TRBD1. V gave up 10 bases and J gave up 2 bases; unmatched junction bases: 12. The CDR3 covers 15 residues. Germline V CDR1 and CDR2: ENHRY, SYGVKD. For the CDR3, the DNA is TGTGCCACCACAAACCAAGGGGGCCACACAGATACGCAGTATTTT. Translating it yields CATTNQGGHTDTQYF.

The V gene is TRBV3-1 (or the pseudogene TRBV3-2), the J gene TRBJ2-3, with 7 bases lining up with TRBD1. Germline V lookup: CDR1 LGHDT, CDR2 YNNKEL (reference sequence). The CDR3 contains 15 residues. Unmatched junction bases numbered 5, after V lost 3 bases and J lost 2 bases. The DNA of the CDR3 is TGTGCCAGCAGCCAGACAGGGTTTGACACAGATACGCAGTATTTT. Its translation: CASSQTGFDTDTQYF.

The V call is TRBV5-1, the J call TRBJ2-7, with a tentative D call TRBD1 (6 bases). Germline V gives CDR1 SGHRS, CDR2 YFSETQ. CDR3 length equals 15 residues. V dropped 1 base and J dropped 4 bases, with 15 bases sitting between them. CDR3 residues: CASSLIQGIGYEQYF. The CDR3 DNA follows: TGCGCCAGCAGCTTGATACAGGGTATAGGGTACGAGCAGTACTTC.

This sequence joins TRBV6-5 and TRBJ1-5; D might be TRBD1 (5 bases). Trimming stripped 6 bases from V and 9 bases from J, with 15 bases between. CDR1 is MNHEY, CDR2 SVGAGI, per germline. This CDR3 comprises 13 residues. The CDR3 loop is CASSSLGVRPQHF. The CDR3 nucleotides read TGTGCCAGCAGCTCATTAGGGGTTCGGCCCCAGCATTTT.

The chain combines TRBV5-1 with TRBJ1-2; the D is unclear. Germline-derived CDR1 and CDR2 are SGHRS and YFSETQ. Trimming stripped 0 bases from V and 8 bases from J, with 8 bases between. This CDR3 region has 12 residues. The CDR3 DNA is TGCGCCAGCAGCTTGGAGGGTCGAGGCTACACCTTC. Its protein product is CASSLEGRGYTF.

The chain links TRBV5-1 to TRBJ2-7, with TRBD1 identical over 9 bases. Looked up from germline, CDR1 is SGHRS and CDR2 is YFSETQ. The CDR3 contains 13 residues. V lost 6 bases, J lost 4 bases, and 5 bases stayed unmatched. In DNA form, the CDR3 reads TGCGCCAGCACCCGACAGGGGGGGTACGAGCAGTACTTC. Protein sequence: CASTRQGGYEQYF.

The J gene is TRBJ2-7, the V gene TRBV6-1, with 12 bases lining up with TRBD1. This CDR3 region has 15 residues. V lost 1 base to trimming and J lost 5 bases; unmatched junction nucleotides: 3. Germline V lookup: CDR1 MNHNS, CDR2 SASEGT. The CDR3 region has the DNA TGTGCCAGCAGTGAAGGGGGACAGGGGGCCCACGAGCAGTACTTC. It encodes CASSEGGQGAHEQYF.